This T cell receptor beta chain derives from a study of blood T cell repertoires in COVID-19. On the study more broadly: Researchers got acute and convalescent COVID-19 samples from the United States, Italy and Spain. PBMCs, B-cell-depleted T cells, or T cells were the source of the cDNA or gDNA that made up the material.

This clone was counted once. Original methodology: By means of reference gene primer amplification, nucleated cell counts were estimated. Sequencing used immunoSEQ multiplex PCR; TCRdb keeps in-frame clones, though not all of them. V, J and clone size are taken as reported in that table, and D and trimming were inferred from the DNA itself. Among 150,000 or so clones listed, approximately 90% were seen once. Enrolment of Seattle patients took place during active infection, and they were followed longitudinally. The V gene's germline CDR1 is MGHRA and CDR2 YSYEKL. The CDR3 consists of 16 residues. V gave up 2 bases and J gave up 2 bases; unmatched junction bases: 5.

V usage is TRBV4-1 and J usage is TRBJ2-7; 11 bases fit TRBD2. This TCR was recovered from a man aged 18 to 29 with COVID-19, enrolled during active disease. Sequenced input: peripheral blood. The CDR3 bases are TGCGCCAGCAGCCAACTCGGGACTAGCGGTGCCTACGAGCAGTACTTC. Translating gives CASSQLGTSGAYEQYF.